This T cell receptor beta chain was found in a study of radiation and T cells in renal cell carcinoma. Some clones are missing from TCRdb's copy, which holds only in-frame ones; the method was immunoSEQ multiplex PCR. The sample gives about 100,000 clones, 84% of which show up once; approximately 7.8% is in the top ten. About this clone: Its target is unknown.

Study results and caveats: Pretreatment tumor biopsies were lacking, so baseline clonotypes are unknown.

This sample's time point: blood 4 weeks post-SBRT, at nephrectomy. Documented treatment: 15 Gy SBRT to primary tumor, nephrectomy 4 weeks later. The material sequenced was blood, taken from a patient whose treatment included radiotherapy and nephrectomy. The clonotype was recovered from a man in his 60s with renal cell carcinoma.

The CDR3, as DNA: TGCGCCAGCAGCTTGGCGGGCGGGAGGGCCGATGAGCAGTTCTTC. It translates to CASSLAGGRADEQFF. The chain has TRBV5-1 and TRBJ2-1; TRBD2 aligns across 9 bases. This CDR3 region has 15 residues. V dropped 0 bases and J dropped 8; count of bases not matched to a gene: 6. Germline loops: CDR1 SGHRS, CDR2 YFSETQ.